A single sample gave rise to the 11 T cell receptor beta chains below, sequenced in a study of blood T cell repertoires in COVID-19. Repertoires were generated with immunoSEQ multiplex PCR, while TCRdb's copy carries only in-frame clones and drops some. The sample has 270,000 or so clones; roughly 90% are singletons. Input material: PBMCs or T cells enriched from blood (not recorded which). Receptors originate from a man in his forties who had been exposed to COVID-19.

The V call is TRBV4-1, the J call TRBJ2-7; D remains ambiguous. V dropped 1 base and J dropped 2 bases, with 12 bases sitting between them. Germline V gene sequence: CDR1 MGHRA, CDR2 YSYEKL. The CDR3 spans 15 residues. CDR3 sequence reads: CASSQVVPGPYEQYF. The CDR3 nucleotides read TGCGCCAGCAGCCAAGTCGTCCCAGGCCCCTACGAGCAGTACTTC.

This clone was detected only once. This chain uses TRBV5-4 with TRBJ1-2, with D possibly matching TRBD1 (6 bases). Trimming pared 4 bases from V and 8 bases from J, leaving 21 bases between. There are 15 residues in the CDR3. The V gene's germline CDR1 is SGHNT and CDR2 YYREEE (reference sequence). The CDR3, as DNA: TGTGCCAGCAGCAGGGGGACGGACAGAAAGGCCGGCTACACCTTC. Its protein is CASSRGTDRKAGYTF.

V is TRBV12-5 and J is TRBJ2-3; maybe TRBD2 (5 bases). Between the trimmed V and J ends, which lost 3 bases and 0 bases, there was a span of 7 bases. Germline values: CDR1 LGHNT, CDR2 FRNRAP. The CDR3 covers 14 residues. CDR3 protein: CASGFWTSTDTQYF. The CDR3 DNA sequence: TGTGCTAGTGGTTTCTGGACTAGCACAGATACGCAGTATTTT.

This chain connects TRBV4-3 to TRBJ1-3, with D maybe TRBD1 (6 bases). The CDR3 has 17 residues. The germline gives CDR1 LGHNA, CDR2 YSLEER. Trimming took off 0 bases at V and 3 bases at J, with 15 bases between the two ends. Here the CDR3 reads CASSQDWIGGIGNTIYF. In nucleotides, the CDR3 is TGCGCCAGCAGCCAAGACTGGATAGGGGGTATTGGAAACACCATATATTTT.

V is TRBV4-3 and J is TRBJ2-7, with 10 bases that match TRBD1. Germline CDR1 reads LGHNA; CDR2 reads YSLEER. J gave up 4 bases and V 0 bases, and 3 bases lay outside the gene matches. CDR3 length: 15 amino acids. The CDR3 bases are TGCGCCAGCAGCCAAGACAGACAGGGGGCTTACGAGCAGTACTTC. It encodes CASSQDRQGAYEQYF.

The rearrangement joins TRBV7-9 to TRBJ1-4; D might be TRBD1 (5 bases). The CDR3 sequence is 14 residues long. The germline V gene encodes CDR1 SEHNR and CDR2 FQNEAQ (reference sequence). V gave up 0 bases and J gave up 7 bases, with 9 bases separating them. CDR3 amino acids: CASSLAGGLEKLFF. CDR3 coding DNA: TGTGCCAGCAGCTTAGCGGGGGGTCTTGAAAAACTGTTTTTT.

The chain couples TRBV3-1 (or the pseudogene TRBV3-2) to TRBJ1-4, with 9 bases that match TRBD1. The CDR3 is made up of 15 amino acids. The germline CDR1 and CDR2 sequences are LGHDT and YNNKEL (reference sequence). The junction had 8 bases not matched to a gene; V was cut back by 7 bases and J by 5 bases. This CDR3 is CASTSTGTGNEKLFF. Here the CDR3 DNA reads TGTGCCAGCACCTCAACAGGGACAGGGAATGAAAAACTGTTTTTT.

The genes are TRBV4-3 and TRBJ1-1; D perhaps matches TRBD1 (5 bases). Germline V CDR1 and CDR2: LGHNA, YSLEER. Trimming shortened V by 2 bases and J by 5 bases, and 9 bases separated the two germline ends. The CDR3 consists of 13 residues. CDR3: CASSQPGITEAFF. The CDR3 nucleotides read TGCGCCAGCAGCCAACCAGGGATTACTGAAGCTTTCTTT.

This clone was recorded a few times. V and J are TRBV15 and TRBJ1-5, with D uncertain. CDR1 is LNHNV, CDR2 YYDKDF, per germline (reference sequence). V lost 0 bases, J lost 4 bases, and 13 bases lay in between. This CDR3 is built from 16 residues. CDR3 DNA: TGTGCCACCAGCAGAGACGAGAACAGTCAAAATCAGCCCCAGCATTTT. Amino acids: CATSRDENSQNQPQHF.

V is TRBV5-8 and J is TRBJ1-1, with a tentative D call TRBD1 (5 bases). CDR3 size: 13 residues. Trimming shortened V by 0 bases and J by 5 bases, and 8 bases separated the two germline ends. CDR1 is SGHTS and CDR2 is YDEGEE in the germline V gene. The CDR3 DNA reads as TGTGCCAGCAGCTTGGTCGCAGGGACTGAAGCTTTCTTT. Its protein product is CASSLVAGTEAFF.

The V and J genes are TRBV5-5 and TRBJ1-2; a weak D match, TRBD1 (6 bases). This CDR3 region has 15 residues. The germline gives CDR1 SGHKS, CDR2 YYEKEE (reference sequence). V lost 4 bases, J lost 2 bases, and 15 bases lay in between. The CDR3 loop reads CASSGTRKGNYGYTF. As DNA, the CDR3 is TGTGCCAGCAGCGGGACACGGAAAGGGAACTATGGCTACACCTTC.